Each of the 27 T cell receptor beta chains below was sequenced from the same sample in a study of CD8 T cells in Susac syndrome. Random hexamers were used to reverse transcribe the RNA input (0.5 to 1 ug). TCRdb analysed the immunoSEQ multiplex PCR reads with MiXCR anew, one entry per CDR3 protein. The sample includes around 300,000 distinct CDR3 sequences, approximately 90% of them seen just once. The specimen was CD4+ T cells from PBMCs. These receptors were collected from a human donor with multiple sclerosis.

The rearrangement joins TRBV5-6 to TRBJ2-7, with D possibly matching TRBD2 (5 bases). The CDR3 has 12 residues. From germline, CDR1 is SGHDT and CDR2 YYEEEE. Deletions cut 3 bases from V and 3 bases from J, with 7 bases between. The CDR3 spells CASSWGVYEQYF. Here the CDR3 DNA reads TGTGCCAGCAGCTGGGGAGTCTACGAGCAGTACTTC. The whole variable domain, remainder taken from reference TRBV5-6 and TRBJ2-7, is DAGVTQSPTHLIKTRGQQVTLRCSPKSGHDTVSWYQQALGQGPQFIFQYYEEEERQRGNFPDRFSGHQFPNYSSELNVNALLLGDSALYLCASSWGVYEQYFGPGTRLTVT.

The chain is built from TRBV20-1 and TRBJ1-3, with D unresolved. The germline gives CDR1 DFQATT, CDR2 SNEGSKA (reference sequence). V lost 2 bases, J lost 0 bases, and 14 bases lay in between. CDR3 length: 16 amino acids. Here the CDR3 DNA reads TGCAGTGCTAGAAGCCACCAGACGAGCTCTGGAAACACCATATATTTT. It yields the protein CSARSHQTSSGNTIYF.

The J gene is TRBJ2-7, the V gene TRBV25-1; 8 bases line up with TRBD2. Looked up from germline, CDR1 is MGHDK and CDR2 is SYGVNS. V shed 1 base, J shed 5 bases, and the junction held 7 bases outside the gene matches. The CDR3 has 15 amino acids. Here the CDR3 reads CASSESGEAGDEQYF. The DNA of the CDR3 is TGTGCCAGCAGTGAATCTGGTGAAGCGGGAGACGAGCAGTACTTC.

The chain links TRBV30 to TRBJ2-3; TRBD2 matches at 9 bases. V dropped 2 bases and J dropped 3; count of bases not matched to a gene: 6. Germline V gives CDR1 GTSNPN, CDR2 SVGIG (reference sequence). There are 15 residues in the CDR3. The CDR3 DNA sequence: TGTGCCTGGAGTAGAAATAGCGGGGGAACAGATACGCAGTATTTT. Protein product: CAWSRNSGGTDTQYF.

The chain employs TRBV7-2 and TRBJ1-1, with D uncertain. Trimming shortened V by 2 bases and J by 5 bases, and 15 bases separated the two germline ends. CDR3 length equals 15 residues. CDR1 and CDR2 (germline): SGHTA, FQGNSA. The CDR3 loop is CASSLNGVLFTEAFF. The CDR3 DNA follows: TGTGCCAGCAGCTTAAACGGGGTGTTATTTACTGAAGCTTTCTTT.

The chain recombines TRBV3-1 with TRBJ2-7; 7 bases match TRBD1. The CDR3 has 16 residues. V lost 0 bases, J lost 1 base, and 6 bases stayed unmatched. Germline lookup yields CDR1 LGHDT and CDR2 YNNKEL (reference sequence). The CDR3 DNA reads as TGTGCCAGCAGCCAAGACCGGTTCAGGGGGTCCTACGAGCAGTACTTC. It translates to CASSQDRFRGSYEQYF.

The genes are TRBV27 and TRBJ2-7; 9 bases are a match to TRBD2. V shed 7 bases, J shed 2 bases, and the junction held 6 bases outside the gene matches. The CDR3 has 14 amino acids. The germline CDR1 and CDR2 sequences are MNHEY and SMNVEV (reference sequence). CDR3 bases: TGTGCCAGCAATAAAGCGGGAGGTACCTACGAGCAGTACTTC. Translated: CASNKAGGTYEQYF.

The CDR3 DNA is TGTGCCAGCAGTTTGGGGCAGGCCCAAGAGACCCAGTACTTC. Encoded protein: CASSLGQAQETQYF. The V gene is TRBV2, the J gene TRBJ2-5; perhaps TRBD1 as D (5 bases). V dropped 5 bases and J dropped 1 base, with 11 bases sitting between them. Germline lookup yields CDR1 SNHLY and CDR2 FYNNEI. The CDR3 sequence is 14 residues long.

The chain has TRBV11-2 and TRBJ2-5; 9 nucleotides match TRBD1. V was clipped by 3 bases and J by 4 bases; unmatched bases: 6. Germline loops: CDR1 SGHAT, CDR2 FQNNGV. This CDR3 has 15 residues. The CDR3 sequence: CASSFPGQGGETQYF. CDR3 nucleotides: TGTGCCAGCAGCTTTCCGGGACAGGGAGGAGAGACCCAGTACTTC.

V gene TRBV6-1 combines with J gene TRBJ2-3; D possibly corresponds to TRBD2 (5 bases). The CDR3 covers 16 residues. Germline CDR1 reads MNHNS; CDR2 reads SASEGT. The V end was cut by 7 bases, the J end by 0 bases, with 17 bases between. This CDR3 reads CASILTGISSTDTQYF. As DNA, the CDR3 is TGTGCCAGCATCCTCACCGGGATTTCTAGCACAGATACGCAGTATTTT.

This chain joins TRBV6-6 and TRBJ2-7; 12 bases line up with TRBD1. Germline assignment: CDR1 MNHNY and CDR2 SVGAGI (reference sequence). The CDR3 is made up of 16 amino acids. Trimming took 7 bases from V and 5 from J; bases not matched to a gene: 12. The CDR3, as DNA: TGTGCCAGCACGTACCGGGGGGGACAGGGGGCCCACGAGCAGTACTTC. Its translation is CASTYRGGQGAHEQYF.

The V call is TRBV7-9, the J call TRBJ2-4; TRBD1 is a possible D gene (6 bases). CDR3 length: 14 amino acids. In germline, CDR1 is SEHNR, CDR2 FQNEAQ (reference sequence). V lost 5 bases to trimming and J lost 6 bases, with 14 bases between them. CDR3 residues: CASSITGTTNIQYF. The CDR3 DNA reads as TGTGCCAGCAGCATAACCGGGACAACAAACATTCAGTACTTC.

J is TRBJ1-1 and V is TRBV27; D might be TRBD1 (5 bases). Germline lookup yields CDR1 MNHEY and CDR2 SMNVEV (reference sequence). Trimming removed 5 bases from V and 5 bases from J, with 27 bases in between. The CDR3 is made up of 18 amino acids. CDR3 region: CASSPPRTRGAGMTEAFF. Here the CDR3 DNA reads TGTGCCAGCAGTCCCCCGAGGACAAGGGGCGCGGGAATGACTGAAGCTTTCTTT.

This clonotype was counted a single time. The rearrangement uses TRBV6-5 and TRBJ2-1, with D hard to call. Trimming took 4 bases from V and 0 from J, leaving 10 bases between them. This CDR3 spans 15 amino acids. The germline gives CDR1 MNHEY, CDR2 SVGAGI. CDR3 residues: CASSSLGHSYNEQFF. The CDR3 DNA sequence: TGTGCCAGCAGTTCCCTGGGCCACTCCTACAATGAGCAGTTCTTC.

This clonotype has just one count. The chain has TRBV4-1 and TRBJ1-2; 7 nucleotides agree with TRBD1. V shed 4 bases and J 6 bases; nucleotides not matched to a gene: 8. CDR1 and CDR2 (germline): MGHRA, YSYEKL. There are 14 residues in the CDR3. The CDR3 nucleotides are TGCGCCAGCAGCCGCCCCGGGACAGCGGATGGCTACACCTTC. Translating gives CASSRPGTADGYTF.

The chain joins TRBV20-1 to TRBJ2-2; D is unresolved. This CDR3 has 12 amino acids. CDR1 and CDR2 (germline): DFQATT, SNEGSKA (reference sequence). The V gene lost 3 bases and the J gene lost 4 bases, with 6 bases spanning the gap. CDR3 loop: CSARGSTGELFF. CDR3 DNA: TGCAGTGCTAGGGGAAGCACCGGGGAGCTGTTTTTT.

This chain links TRBV6-6 with TRBJ1-1, with D possibly TRBD1 on 5 matching bases. Germline-derived CDR1 and CDR2 are MNHNY and SVGAGI (reference sequence). The CDR3 consists of 14 residues. Trimming took 2 bases from V and 1 from J, leaving 8 bases between them. CDR3 protein: CASSYVTGNTEAFF. In DNA, the CDR3 is TGTGCCAGCAGTTACGTAACAGGGAACACTGAAGCTTTCTTT.

V usage is TRBV29-1 and J usage is TRBJ1-1; weak D call: TRBD1 (6 bases). This CDR3 spans 13 amino acids. Trimming took 7 bases from V and 4 from J, leaving 16 bases between them. The V gene's germline CDR1 is SQVTM and CDR2 ANQGSEA. Here the CDR3 reads CSGNRAGGTEAFF. CDR3 bases: TGCAGCGGTAACAGGGCCGGGGGCACTGAAGCTTTCTTT.

V gene TRBV7-3 combines with J gene TRBJ2-3; tentative D call: TRBD2 (5 bases). This CDR3 comprises 16 residues. The germline V gene has CDR1 SGHTA and CDR2 FQGTGA. Trimming took off 2 bases at V and 1 base at J, with 13 bases between the two ends. The CDR3 is CASSLGLALGTDTQYF. DNA of the CDR3: TGTGCCAGCAGCTTAGGCCTAGCCCTGGGCACAGATACGCAGTATTTT.

This chain links TRBV5-1 with TRBJ2-1; 8 nucleotides agree with TRBD2. CDR3 length equals 16 residues. Germline V gene data show CDR1 as SGHRS and CDR2 as YFSETQ. Losses at the gene ends were 0 bases for V and 8 bases for J; bases not matched to a gene: 10. The CDR3 nucleotides read TGCGCCAGCAGCTTGGGCGCGGGGGGCCCTCCCGATGAGCAGTTCTTC. Translation: CASSLGAGGPPDEQFF.

This sequence joins TRBV2 and TRBJ2-7; D is perhaps TRBD1 or TRBD2 (5 bases each). V was shortened by 3 bases and J by 2 bases, with 11 bases between the two germline ends. The CDR3 consists of 14 residues. The V gene's germline CDR1 is SNHLY and CDR2 FYNNEI. The CDR3 region has the DNA TGTGCCAGCAGTGAGACGAGGGGCACCTACGAGCAGTACTTC. Translating gives CASSETRGTYEQYF.

V gene TRBV5-4 combines with J gene TRBJ1-1; TRBD1 might be the D (6 bases). Looked up from germline, CDR1 is SGHNT and CDR2 is YYREEE (reference sequence). The CDR3 runs 14 residues. The V and J ends lost 2 bases and 7 bases respectively, with 15 bases between them. The DNA for the CDR3 is TGTGCCAGCAGCTTAGTACAGGGACCTGGTGAAGCTTTCTTT. Its translation is CASSLVQGPGEAFF.

The sample holds one count of this clonotype. The CDR3 region has the DNA TGCAGCGTTGGCGACAGTGTAAACACCGGGGAGCTGTTTTTT. Protein product: CSVGDSVNTGELFF. The chain joins TRBV29-1 to TRBJ2-2, with D perhaps matching TRBD1 (5 bases). The V gene's germline CDR1 is SQVTM and CDR2 ANQGSEA. V lost 4 bases and J lost 2, with 11 bases in between. The CDR3 sequence is 14 residues long.

The chain combines TRBV5-1 with TRBJ2-1; TRBD1 matches 8 bases. V was clipped by 6 bases and J by 7 bases; unmatched bases: 6. CDR1 SGHRS and CDR2 YFSETQ come from the germline V gene. The CDR3 extends over 13 amino acids. The CDR3 here is CASKQGESNEQFF. The DNA for the CDR3 is TGCGCCAGCAAACAGGGGGAGTCGAATGAGCAGTTCTTC.

This chain links TRBV5-1 with TRBJ2-5; 8 bases line up with TRBD2. The V segment lost 3 bases and the J segment 5 bases; nucleotides outside the gene matches: 9. The CDR3 is 15 amino acids. The germline V gene encodes CDR1 SGHRS and CDR2 YFSETQ. CDR3 sequence: CASSWLAGGGETQYF. CDR3 DNA: TGCGCCAGCAGCTGGCTAGCGGGCGGAGGGGAGACCCAGTACTTC.

There are a few counts of this clonotype. The chain links TRBV30 to TRBJ2-7; TRBD1 agrees at 10 bases. CDR1 is GTSNPN, CDR2 SVGIG, per germline (reference sequence). V lost 1 base to trimming and J lost 4 bases; unmatched junction nucleotides: 7. The CDR3 length is 15 residues. CDR3 residues: CAWSEGQGIVYEQYF. The CDR3 nucleotides read TGTGCCTGGAGTGAGGGACAGGGGATAGTGTACGAGCAGTACTTC. Full variable domain (outside the CDR3, taken from reference TRBV30 and TRBJ2-7): SQTIHQWPATLVQPVGSPLSLECTVEGTSNPNLYWYRQAAGRGLQLLFYSVGIGQISSEVPQNLSASRPQDRQFILSSKKLLLSDSGFYLCAWSEGQGIVYEQYFGPGTRLTVT.

The rearrangement uses TRBV3-1 and TRBJ1-3, with D unresolved. V was shortened by 0 bases and J by 2 bases, with 14 bases between the two germline ends. The CDR3 is made up of 17 amino acids. Germline values: CDR1 LGHDT, CDR2 YNNKEL (reference sequence). The CDR3 nucleotides read TGTGCCAGCAGCCAAGATCCTAGAGGTACCACTGGAAACACCATATATTTT. This codes for CASSQDPRGTTGNTIYF.